The 23 T cell receptor beta chains below were found in one sample sequenced in a study of cytomegalovirus exposure and HLA in healthy donors. Primers for the PCR totalled 60 Vbeta and 13 Jbeta. Clones were read by immunoSEQ multiplex PCR, and TCRdb kept only the in-frame ones, dropping some. This sample yields about 160,000 clones, of which roughly three quarters are seen a single time; roughly 7.1% belongs to the top ten. The source material was PBMCs. The source of these receptors is a man aged 40-50 years in good health and CMV-seropositive.

This clone was found a few times. The rearrangement joins TRBV5-1 to TRBJ1-1, with D perhaps matching TRBD1 (5 bases). Per the germline V gene, CDR1 is SGHRS and CDR2 is YFSETQ. V lost 2 bases and J 1 base, leaving 9 bases between the germline ends. This CDR3 is built from 14 residues. The CDR3 nucleotides read TGCGCCAGCAGCTTAGGGGCGCCGAACACTGAAGCTTTCTTT. Protein: CASSLGAPNTEAFF.

Only a few counts were recorded for this clone. This rearrangement joins TRBV6-1 to TRBJ1-5; tentative D call: TRBD1 (5 bases). The CDR3 extends over 14 amino acids. The germline V and J ends were trimmed by 7 bases and 6 bases, with 16 bases remaining between them. CDR1 and CDR2 from the germline V gene are MNHNS and SASEGT. CDR3 bases: TGTGCCAGCATCGGAGGGGATGTAAGTCAGCCCCAGCATTTT. It is translated as CASIGGDVSQPQHF.

The V call is TRBV5-1, the J call TRBJ2-3; D not resolved. V was trimmed by 7 bases and J by 3 bases, leaving 18 bases between them. CDR1 and CDR2 (germline): SGHRS, YFSETQ. The CDR3 has 15 residues. The CDR3 loop reads CASALDKAFTDTQYF. The CDR3 DNA reads as TGCGCCAGCGCCCTTGACAAAGCTTTTACAGATACGCAGTATTTT.

This chain links TRBV4-3 with TRBJ2-2; D may be TRBD1 (5 bases). The V gene's germline CDR1 is LGHNA and CDR2 YSLEER. Trimming took 0 bases from V and 0 from J, leaving 8 bases between them. The CDR3 runs 16 residues. The CDR3 coding sequence is TGCGCCAGCAGCCAAGAAGGACAATCGAACACCGGGGAGCTGTTTTTT. As protein: CASSQEGQSNTGELFF.

The rearrangement joins TRBV6-6 to TRBJ2-5; weak D call: TRBD1 (5 bases). The DNA matches TRBJ2-7 better at its end, which makes the J call doubtful. Germline CDR1 is MNHNY and CDR2 is SVGAGI (reference sequence). The CDR3 runs 13 residues. The CDR3: CASSTSGPYEQYF. CDR3 nucleotides: TGTGCCAGCAGTACCTCAGGGCCCTACGAGCAGTACTTC.

The rearrangement uses TRBV5-1 and TRBJ2-2, with D tentatively TRBD2 (6 bases). V gave up 4 bases and J gave up 0 bases, with 13 bases separating them. CDR1 and CDR2 from the germline V gene are SGHRS and YFSETQ. The CDR3 has 16 residues. The CDR3 DNA reads TGCGCCAGCAGCCCGGGGCGGGGAACGAACACCGGGGAGCTGTTTTTT. Encoded protein: CASSPGRGTNTGELFF. Combining the CDR3 with reference TRBV5-1 and TRBJ2-2 gives the whole variable domain KAGVTQTPRYLIKTRGQQVTLSCSPISGHRSVSWYQQTPGQGLQFLFEYFSETQRNKGNFPGRFSGRQFSNSRSEMNVSTLELGDSALYLCASSPGRGTNTGELFFGEGSRLTVL.

The V and J genes are TRBV6-1 and TRBJ2-7; TRBD1 is a possible D gene (6 bases). The germline V and J ends were trimmed by 4 bases and 6 bases, with 13 bases remaining between them. Germline assignment: CDR1 MNHNS and CDR2 SASEGT. CDR3 length: 13 residues. The CDR3 DNA sequence: TGTGCCAGCAGTGGTGTAGGGGGAAGCGAGCAGTACTTC. This translates into CASSGVGGSEQYF.

The CDR3 spells CASSYETSTDTQYF. The CDR3 DNA reads TGTGCCAGCAGTTACGAAACTAGCACAGATACGCAGTATTTT. This chain uses TRBV6-6 with TRBJ2-3; D is unclear. This CDR3 region has 14 residues. The germline V gene has CDR1 MNHNY and CDR2 SVGAGI (reference sequence). Trimming left V 2 bases short and J 0 bases short, with 6 bases between.

The chain joins TRBV7-9 to TRBJ2-2, with 8 positions matching TRBD2. Germline CDR1 is SEHNR and CDR2 is FQNEAQ (reference sequence). V shed 7 bases and J 7 bases; nucleotides not matched to a gene: 14. The CDR3 has 16 amino acids. CDR3 protein: CASTPRAGGEVGELFF. CDR3 DNA sequence: TGTGCCAGCACCCCCCGGGCCGGGGGGGAGGTCGGGGAGCTGTTTTTT.

The chain carries TRBV4-1 and TRBJ1-2; 10 nucleotides agree with TRBD1. After removal of 4 bases from V and 5 bases from J, the junction contained 13 bases not matched to a gene. The CDR3 totals 17 residues. The germline CDR1 and CDR2 sequences are MGHRA and YSYEKL. Here the CDR3 DNA reads TGCGCCAGCAGCCCCCGGGACAGGGGCGGAAGGACTTATGGCTACACCTTC. This sequence encodes CASSPRDRGGRTYGYTF.

This sequence joins TRBV7-2 and TRBJ2-1, with TRBD1 identical over 7 bases. The CDR3 is 13 amino acids. V gave up 8 bases and J gave up 4 bases; unmatched junction bases: 5. The germline V gene has CDR1 SGHTA and CDR2 FQGNSA. This CDR3 is CASRQGNYNEQFF. CDR3 nucleotides: TGTGCCAGCCGACAGGGAAATTACAATGAGCAGTTCTTC.

This chain's CDR3 is CASSEVDGFPTGSPLHF. The DNA for the CDR3 is TGTGCCAGCAGTGAAGTCGACGGGTTCCCCACAGGTTCACCCCTCCACTTT. This chain connects TRBV2 to TRBJ1-6, with a possible D match to TRBD1 (5 bases). V was trimmed by 1 base and J by 9 bases, leaving 19 bases between them. Germline V lookup: CDR1 SNHLY, CDR2 FYNNEI. The CDR3 runs to 17 residues. The variable domain in full, with the rest retrieved from reference TRBV2 and TRBJ1-6, is EPEVTQTPSHQVTQMGQEVILRCVPISNHLYFYWYRQILGQKVEFLVSFYNNEISEKSEIFDDQFSVERPDGSNFTLKIRSTKLEDSAMYFCASSEVDGFPTGSPLHFGNGTRLTVT.

The gene calls are TRBV7-2 and TRBJ1-5; 9 bases align to TRBD1. Trimming cost V 5 bases and J 4 bases; bases outside gene matches: 6. Germline V CDR1 and CDR2: SGHTA, FQGNSA. The length of the CDR3 is 15 residues. CDR3 sequence (DNA): TGTGCCAGCAGCCAGGGACAGGGCCCGAATCAGCCCCAGCATTTT. Translation gives CASSQGQGPNQPQHF.

V usage is TRBV4-2 and J usage is TRBJ1-1; 9 nucleotides agree with TRBD1. The CDR3 length is 14 residues. Trimming at V came to 4 bases and at J to 6 bases, leaving 6 bases not matched to a gene. Germline CDR1 and CDR2: LGHNA and YNFKEQ. CDR3 protein: CASSRTGEGPEAFF. CDR3 coding DNA: TGTGCCAGCAGCCGGACAGGGGAGGGTCCTGAAGCTTTCTTT.

This rearrangement joins TRBV28 to TRBJ1-1; D is uncertain. Per germline, CDR1 MDHEN and CDR2 SYDVKM. V was shortened by 1 base and J by 1 base, with 10 bases between the two germline ends. CDR3 length equals 15 residues. The CDR3 sequence: CASSLFRTGNTEAFF. For the CDR3, the DNA is TGTGCCAGCAGTTTATTCCGTACGGGGAACACTGAAGCTTTCTTT.

The V and J genes are TRBV7-2 and TRBJ1-1; maybe TRBD1 (5 bases). V gave up 2 bases and J gave up 5 bases, with 9 bases separating them. The CDR3 has 13 amino acids. The germline gives CDR1 SGHTA, CDR2 FQGNSA. CDR3 residues: CASSLKGDTEAFF. Written as DNA, the CDR3 is TGTGCCAGCAGCTTAAAAGGGGATACTGAAGCTTTCTTT.

This chain links TRBV7-2 with TRBJ2-7, with 7 bases that match TRBD1. CDR1 and CDR2 (germline): SGHTA, FQGNSA. V lost 2 bases, J lost 2 bases, and 3 bases stayed unmatched. This CDR3 comprises 14 residues. Written as DNA, the CDR3 is TGTGCCAGCAGCTTATCGGGACAGACCTACGAGCAGTACTTC. It yields the protein CASSLSGQTYEQYF.

This clone occurred a few times. This chain connects TRBV6-1 to TRBJ1-4, with D perhaps matching TRBD1 (5 bases). The V end lost 1 base, the J end lost 0 bases, and 12 bases lay between the germline ends. Germline values: CDR1 MNHNS, CDR2 SASEGT. This CDR3 is 17 amino acids long. CDR3: CASSEGWGSTTNEKLFF. CDR3 sequence (DNA): TGTGCCAGCAGTGAAGGATGGGGCAGCACAACTAATGAAAAACTGTTTTTT.

J is TRBJ1-1 and V is TRBV5-1, with no clear D. The germline V gene has CDR1 SGHRS and CDR2 YFSETQ. Trimming took off 2 bases at V and 3 bases at J, with 8 bases between the two ends. The CDR3 consists of 13 residues. CDR3 sequence reads: CASSFGSYTEAFF. CDR3 sequence (DNA): TGCGCCAGCAGCTTCGGGTCGTACACTGAAGCTTTCTTT.

The J gene is TRBJ2-7, the V gene TRBV7-2, with 9 bases lining up with TRBD1. V trimming: 5 bases; J trimming: 5 bases; junction bases outside the gene matches: 10. The CDR3 has 15 amino acids. The germline CDR1 and CDR2 sequences are SGHTA and FQGNSA. The CDR3 spells CASSPTGTGINEQYF. CDR3 in DNA: TGTGCCAGCAGCCCGACCGGGACAGGGATAAACGAGCAGTACTTC.

The gene calls are TRBV20-1 and TRBJ2-1; D is unclear. This CDR3 is 11 amino acids long. CDR1 DFQATT and CDR2 SNEGSKA come from the germline V gene (reference sequence). Trimming stripped 2 bases from V and 7 bases from J, with 6 bases between. CDR3 sequence: CSARKLNEQFF. The DNA of the CDR3 is TGCAGTGCTAGAAAGCTTAATGAGCAGTTCTTC.

This clone appeared a few times. The chain joins TRBV5-1 to TRBJ2-5; 8 nucleotides match TRBD1. The trim removed 3 bases at V and 7 bases at J, leaving 14 bases unmatched. This CDR3 comprises 16 residues. CDR1 is SGHRS, CDR2 YFSETQ, per germline. The CDR3 is CASSSRTGTGKGTQYF. The CDR3 DNA reads as TGCGCCAGCAGCTCTCGGACAGGGACTGGGAAGGGGACCCAGTACTTC.

V and J are TRBV5-6 and TRBJ1-1, with TRBD1 as a possible D gene (5 bases). The CDR3 has 15 residues. Deletions cut 4 bases from V and 7 bases from J, with 20 bases between. CDR1 and CDR2 (germline): SGHDT, YYEEEE. The CDR3 DNA reads TGTGCCAGCAGCGGGGCTGGCTCGTTCCTGAGTGAAGCTTTCTTT. It specifies CASSGAGSFLSEAFF. The full variable domain, in which reference TRBV5-6 and TRBJ1-1 provide the parts outside the CDR3, is DAGVTQSPTHLIKTRGQQVTLRCSPKSGHDTVSWYQQALGQGPQFIFQYYEEEERQRGNFPDRFSGHQFPNYSSELNVNALLLGDSALYLCASSGAGSFLSEAFFGQGTRLTVV.